This section outlines one T cell receptor (beta chain) sequence together with its context. Its antigen has not been determined. No base quality information exists; no much larger clone differs at one position. This sample was included in a study of lymphopenia after photon versus proton radiotherapy (dated by TCRdb to the late 2010s). With respect to the entire study: In patients with gastrointestinal tumors who developed high-grade lymphopenia, the study compared the immunological effects of photon radiation therapy with those of proton radiation therapy. A cohort of around 21 patients with gastrointestinal tumors who received either photon or proton therapy and subsequently developed lymphopenia was included. The study aimed to characterize how the two radiation modalities differ in their impact on the immune system.

What the authors observed across the whole study: After the lymphocyte count nadir, photon-treated repertoires showed oligoclonal expansion, especially of CD8+ Temra cells, which drove the drop in diversity. During treatment, patients who received proton therapy stayed relatively stable, whereas patients who received photon therapy lost naive T cells and TCR diversity and gained effector/memory populations. The survival association was assessed only in patients who died, and the authors presented better survival with proton therapy as a possibility rather than a demonstrated result. Across the cohort, an inverse correlation was found between a larger post-nadir drop in TCR diversity and overall survival time among patients who died.

Libraries were made using the immunoSEQ multiplex PCR assay. T cell repertoires were profiled with deep sequencing of rearranged TCR beta loci together with multiparametric flow cytometry. Held by TCRdb, this immuneACCESS table contains in-frame sequences only and omits some clones. Under half of the omission traces to an unresolved V gene where checked; the cause of the rest is unknown. For this sample the table gives about 29,000 clones, of which approximately 86% were detected only once. The top ten constitute 45% to 50% of the sample. The source of this sequence is a woman aged 60-75 years with cholangiocarcinoma. Some clones in this sample may be carry-over from other donors' samples. Sequencing was performed on peripheral blood, taken from a patient treated with proton-based radiotherapy.

The CDR3 corresponds to CAISKSGFEQYF. The DNA sequence is TGTGCCATCTCCAAGTCCGGTTTCGAGCAGTACTTC. Here the chain combines TRBV10-3 and TRBJ2-7, with the D gene not clear enough to name. CDR1 ENHRY and CDR2 SYGVKD are derived from the germline V gene. The CDR3 numbers 12 residues from cysteine through phenylalanine. Only CDR3 DNA remains: 36 bases, in frame from the first base. The V end loses 8 bases and the J end loses 6 bases, and a stretch of 14 bases separates them.